These 15 T cell receptor beta chains were all obtained from the same sample, sequenced in a study of T cell changes during pregnancy in multiple sclerosis. Clones were sequenced by immunoSEQ multiplex PCR, and TCRdb holds only the in-frame ones, with some missing. The sample has tens of thousands of clones, about 85% seen once; the top ten hold less than 3.5%. The specimen was peripheral blood, collected before pregnancy. These receptors came from a female donor with multiple sclerosis, enrolled in a pregnancy study.

The chain uses TRBV6-5 and TRBJ2-5, with D possibly being TRBD1 (5 bases). Germline CDR1 and CDR2: MNHEY and SVGAGI. CDR3 length: 15 amino acids. V gave up 6 bases and J gave up 2 bases, with 16 bases separating them. The CDR3: CASSRIRTSQETQYF. CDR3 in DNA: TGTGCCAGCAGCCGAATCAGGACAAGTCAAGAGACCCAGTACTTC.

CDR3 nucleotides: TGTGCCAGCAGCTTGACCCGGGACAGGGCCCCTGAAGCTTTCTTT. Its protein product is CASSLTRDRAPEAFF. V gene TRBV7-9 combines with J gene TRBJ1-1; TRBD1 agrees at 9 bases. Germline V gene lookup returns CDR1 SEHNR and CDR2 FQNEAQ (reference sequence). With 3 bases clipped from V and 6 bases from J, the junction kept 8 bases outside the gene matches. This CDR3 has 15 residues.

This chain joins TRBV5-4 and TRBJ1-2, with D possibly being TRBD1 (6 bases). Per germline, CDR1 SGHNT and CDR2 YYREEE (reference sequence). The CDR3 sequence is 13 residues long. The V gene lost 4 bases and the J gene lost 12 bases, with 19 bases spanning the gap. In DNA form, the CDR3 reads TGTGCCAGCAGCATCCCCTTAGCGGGACAAAACACCTTC. Its translation: CASSIPLAGQNTF. Combining the CDR3 with reference TRBV5-4 and TRBJ1-2 gives the whole variable domain ETGVTQSPTHLIKTRGQQVTLRCSSQSGHNTVSWYQQALGQGPQFIFQYYREEENGRGNFPPRFSGLQFPNYSSELNVNALELDDSALYLCASSIPLAGQNTFGSGTRLTVV.

This chain connects TRBV19 to TRBJ2-4; 8 nucleotides align to TRBD1. The CDR3 loop spans 15 amino acids. After removal of 6 bases from V and 1 base from J, the junction contained 5 bases not matched to a gene. From germline, CDR1 is LNHDA and CDR2 SQIVND (reference sequence). CDR3 nucleotides: TGTGCCAGTAGAATGGACAGGGCGGCCAAAAACATTCAGTACTTC. Protein: CASRMDRAAKNIQYF. The variable domain in full, completed from reference TRBV19 and TRBJ2-4, reads DGGITQSPKYLFRKEGQNVTLSCEQNLNHDAMYWYRQDPGQGLRLIYYSQIVNDFQKGDIAEGYSVSREKKESFPLTVTSAQKNPTAFYLCASRMDRAAKNIQYFGAGTRLSVL.

The chain links TRBV5-1 to TRBJ2-5; TRBD2 matches 12 bases. Germline V lookup: CDR1 SGHRS, CDR2 YFSETQ. Trimming cost V 5 bases and J 4 bases; bases outside gene matches: 6. The CDR3 loop spans 15 amino acids. The CDR3 DNA follows: TGCGCCAGCAGTAGGCTAGCGGGAGGGGGAGAGACCCAGTACTTC. Encoded protein: CASSRLAGGGETQYF. The full variable domain, in which reference TRBV5-1 and TRBJ2-5 provide the parts outside the CDR3, is KAGVTQTPRYLIKTRGQQVTLSCSPISGHRSVSWYQQTPGQGLQFLFEYFSETQRNKGNFPGRFSGRQFSNSRSEMNVSTLELGDSALYLCASSRLAGGGETQYFGPGTRLLVL.

The rearrangement joins TRBV5-6 to TRBJ2-2, with 9 bases that match TRBD1. This CDR3 comprises 15 residues. The germline V gene encodes CDR1 SGHDT and CDR2 YYEEEE. Trimming cost V 4 bases and J 5 bases; bases outside gene matches: 6. The CDR3 nucleotides read TGTGCCAGCAGCCGACAGGGGGGTTGGACCGGGGAGCTGTTTTTT. Protein product: CASSRQGGWTGELFF.

V usage is TRBV15 and J usage is TRBJ2-5; 10 bases agree with TRBD2. The length of the CDR3 is 15 residues. Trimming at V came to 4 bases and at J to 5 bases, leaving 7 bases not matched to a gene. The germline CDR1 and CDR2 sequences are LNHNV and YYDKDF (reference sequence). CDR3 sequence: CATSIGLAVGETQYF. CDR3 DNA: TGTGCCACCAGCATTGGACTAGCGGTAGGGGAGACCCAGTACTTC.

This clone was seen once. The rearrangement uses TRBV4-2 and TRBJ2-3; TRBD2 aligns across 8 bases. Trimming removed 0 bases from V and 2 bases from J; junction bases left unmatched: 4. Germline lookup yields CDR1 LGHNA and CDR2 YNFKEQ. This CDR3 comprises 16 residues. For the CDR3, the DNA is TGTGCCAGCAGCCAAGAAGGTAGCGGGACCACAGATACGCAGTATTTT. Translation: CASSQEGSGTTDTQYF.

This rearrangement joins TRBV7-2 to TRBJ2-7; D unresolved. V lost 4 bases, J lost 2 bases, and 9 bases lay in between. The CDR3 runs to 13 residues. Germline CDR1 and CDR2: SGHTA and FQGNSA. As DNA, the CDR3 is TGTGCCAGCAGCTCGCGGCCTACCTACGAGCAGTACTTC. It codes for CASSSRPTYEQYF.

The rearrangement links TRBV29-1 to TRBJ1-1; 9 nucleotides line up with TRBD1. With V trimmed by 5 bases and J by 1 base, 5 bases remained unmatched. Germline V gene lookup returns CDR1 SQVTM and CDR2 ANQGSEA. The CDR3 runs 14 residues. CDR3 residues: CSVQSGQGNTEAFF. CDR3 sequence (DNA): TGCAGCGTTCAATCGGGACAGGGGAACACTGAAGCTTTCTTT.

This chain links TRBV30 with TRBJ2-2, with TRBD2 identical over 10 bases. The germline CDR1 and CDR2 sequences are GTSNPN and SVGIG (reference sequence). This CDR3 has 13 residues. The junction had 0 bases not matched to a gene; V was cut back by 0 bases and J by 8 bases. CDR3 nucleotide sequence: TGTGCCTGGAGTGTGGGACTAGCGGGGGAGCTGTTTTTT. This codes for CAWSVGLAGELFF.

This chain uses TRBV30 with TRBJ2-3, with D perhaps matching TRBD1 (5 bases). The CDR3 has 16 amino acids. Trimming removed 2 bases from V and 3 bases from J, with 18 bases in between. Germline CDR1 reads GTSNPN; CDR2 reads SVGIG (reference sequence). The CDR3 coding sequence is TGTGCCTGGAGTCCAGGATTACCAGGGTCGACAGATACGCAGTATTTT. Translation gives CAWSPGLPGSTDTQYF.

The gene calls are TRBV4-1 and TRBJ2-2; 7 bases align to TRBD1. V lost 0 bases and J lost 4; bases outside the gene matches: 17. Germline values: CDR1 MGHRA, CDR2 YSYEKL. The CDR3 is 20 amino acids. In nucleotides, the CDR3 is TGCGCCAGCAGCCAAGAGGGCGCCCGAGGGGGCCGTCGCGGCACCGGGGAGCTGTTTTTT. This codes for CASSQEGARGGRRGTGELFF.

The chain joins TRBV15 to TRBJ1-2, with D possibly TRBD1 on 5 matching bases. The length of the CDR3 is 14 residues. Germline CDR1 is LNHNV and CDR2 is YYDKDF (reference sequence). The V end was cut by 5 bases, the J end by 8 bases, with 18 bases between. The CDR3 region is CATSYQGGGEGYTF. For the CDR3, the DNA is TGTGCCACCAGCTATCAGGGCGGGGGTGAGGGCTACACCTTC.

This rearrangement joins TRBV28 to TRBJ2-3; 7 nucleotides line up with TRBD2. Trimming removed 10 bases from V and 4 bases from J; junction bases left unmatched: 8. This CDR3 spans 13 amino acids. Per the germline V gene, CDR1 is MDHEN and CDR2 is SYDVKM. The CDR3 sequence is CAITGGFSDTQYF. In DNA, the CDR3 is TGTGCCATCACGGGAGGTTTCTCAGATACGCAGTATTTT.